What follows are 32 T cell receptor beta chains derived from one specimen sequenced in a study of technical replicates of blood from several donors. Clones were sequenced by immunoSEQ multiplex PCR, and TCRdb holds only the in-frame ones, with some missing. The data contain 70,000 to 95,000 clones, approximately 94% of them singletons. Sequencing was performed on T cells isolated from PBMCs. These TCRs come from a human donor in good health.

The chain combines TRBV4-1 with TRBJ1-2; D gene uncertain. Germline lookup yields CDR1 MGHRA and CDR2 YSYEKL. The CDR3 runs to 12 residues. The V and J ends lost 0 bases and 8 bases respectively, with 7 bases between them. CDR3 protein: CASSQDQRGYTF. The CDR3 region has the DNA TGCGCCAGCAGCCAAGATCAGAGGGGCTACACCTTC.

The DNA for the CDR3 is TGTGCCAGCAGTGGGGGACAGGTCCAAGAGACCCAGTACTTC. It yields the protein CASSGGQVQETQYF. The genes are TRBV2 and TRBJ2-5; 8 bases agree with TRBD1. The CDR3 extends over 14 amino acids. V lost 4 bases, J lost 1 base, and 2 bases stayed unmatched. The V gene's germline CDR1 is SNHLY and CDR2 FYNNEI.

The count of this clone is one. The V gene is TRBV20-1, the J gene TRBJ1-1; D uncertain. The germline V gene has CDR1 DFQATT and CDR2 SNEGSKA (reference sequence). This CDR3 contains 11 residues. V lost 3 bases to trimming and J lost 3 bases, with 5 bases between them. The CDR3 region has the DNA TGCAGTGCTAGGGGAGACACTGAAGCTTTCTTT. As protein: CSARGDTEAFF.

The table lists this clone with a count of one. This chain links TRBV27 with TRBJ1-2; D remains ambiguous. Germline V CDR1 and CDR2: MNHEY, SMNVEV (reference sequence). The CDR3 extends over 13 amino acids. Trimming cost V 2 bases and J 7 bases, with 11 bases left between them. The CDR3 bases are TGTGCCAGCAGTTTAGTGGGGAGTCCTGGCTACACCTTC. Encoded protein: CASSLVGSPGYTF.

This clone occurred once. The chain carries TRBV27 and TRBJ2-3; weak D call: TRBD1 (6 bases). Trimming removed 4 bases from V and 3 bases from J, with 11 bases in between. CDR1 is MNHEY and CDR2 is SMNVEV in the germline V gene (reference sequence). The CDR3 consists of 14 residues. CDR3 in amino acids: CASSWRQGTDTQYF. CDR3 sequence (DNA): TGTGCCAGCAGTTGGCGCCAGGGGACAGATACGCAGTATTTT.

CDR3 bases: TGTGCCTGGAGTGTTAACCAAGAGACCCAGTACTTC. It is translated as CAWSVNQETQYF. This sequence joins TRBV30 and TRBJ2-5; D remains ambiguous. Germline V gene lookup returns CDR1 GTSNPN and CDR2 SVGIG (reference sequence). This CDR3 region has 12 residues. V dropped 0 bases and J dropped 0 bases, with 2 bases sitting between them.

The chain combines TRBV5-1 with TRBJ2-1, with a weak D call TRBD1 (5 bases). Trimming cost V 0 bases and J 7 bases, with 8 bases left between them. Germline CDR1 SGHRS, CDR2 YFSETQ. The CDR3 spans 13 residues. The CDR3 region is CASSLGKGNEQFF. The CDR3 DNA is TGCGCCAGCAGCTTGGGAAAGGGGAATGAGCAGTTCTTC. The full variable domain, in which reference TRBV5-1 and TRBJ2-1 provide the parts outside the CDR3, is KAGVTQTPRYLIKTRGQQVTLSCSPISGHRSVSWYQQTPGQGLQFLFEYFSETQRNKGNFPGRFSGRQFSNSRSEMNVSTLELGDSALYLCASSLGKGNEQFFGPGTRLTVL.

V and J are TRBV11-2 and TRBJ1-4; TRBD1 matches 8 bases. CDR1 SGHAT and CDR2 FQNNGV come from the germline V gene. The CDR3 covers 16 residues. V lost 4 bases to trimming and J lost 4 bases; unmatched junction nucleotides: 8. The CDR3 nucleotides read TGTGCCAGCAGCTCCTTACGGACAGGGAGTAATGAAAAACTGTTTTTT. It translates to CASSSLRTGSNEKLFF. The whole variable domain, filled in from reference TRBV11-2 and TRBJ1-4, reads EAGVAQSPRYKIIEKRQSVAFWCNPISGHATLYWYQQILGQGPKLLIQFQNNGVVDDSQLPKDRFSAERLKGVDSTLKIQPAKLEDSAVYLCASSSLRTGSNEKLFFGSGTQLSVL.

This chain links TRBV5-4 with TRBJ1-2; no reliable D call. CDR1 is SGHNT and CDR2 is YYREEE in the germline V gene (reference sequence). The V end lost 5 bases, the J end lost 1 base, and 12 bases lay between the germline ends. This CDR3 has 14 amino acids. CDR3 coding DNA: TGTGCCAGCAGATCGGGGTCATTTAACTATGGCTACACCTTC. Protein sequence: CASRSGSFNYGYTF.

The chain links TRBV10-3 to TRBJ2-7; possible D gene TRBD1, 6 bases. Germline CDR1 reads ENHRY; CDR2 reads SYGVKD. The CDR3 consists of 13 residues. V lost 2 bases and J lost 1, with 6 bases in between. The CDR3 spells CAISERGSYEQYF. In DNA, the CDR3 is TGTGCCATCAGTGAGAGGGGGTCCTACGAGCAGTACTTC.

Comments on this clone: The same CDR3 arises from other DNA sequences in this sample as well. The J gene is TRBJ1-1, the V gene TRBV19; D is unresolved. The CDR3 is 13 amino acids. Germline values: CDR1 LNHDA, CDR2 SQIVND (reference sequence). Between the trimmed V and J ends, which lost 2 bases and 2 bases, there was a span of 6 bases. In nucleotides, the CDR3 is TGTGCCAGTAGTATATCGGGTAACACTGAAGCTTTCTTT. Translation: CASSISGNTEAFF.

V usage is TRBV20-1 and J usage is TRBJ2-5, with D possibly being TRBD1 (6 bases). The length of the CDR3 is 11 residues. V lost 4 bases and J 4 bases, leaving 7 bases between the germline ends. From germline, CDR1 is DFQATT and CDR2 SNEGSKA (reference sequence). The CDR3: CSAIRGETQYF. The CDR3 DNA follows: TGCAGTGCTATCAGGGGAGAGACCCAGTACTTC.

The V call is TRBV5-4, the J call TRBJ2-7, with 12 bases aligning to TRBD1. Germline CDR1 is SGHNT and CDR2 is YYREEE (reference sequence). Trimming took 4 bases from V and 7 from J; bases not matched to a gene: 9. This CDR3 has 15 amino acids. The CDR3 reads CASSHPGQGAGEQYF. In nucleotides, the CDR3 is TGTGCCAGCAGCCATCCGGGACAGGGGGCGGGTGAGCAGTACTTC.

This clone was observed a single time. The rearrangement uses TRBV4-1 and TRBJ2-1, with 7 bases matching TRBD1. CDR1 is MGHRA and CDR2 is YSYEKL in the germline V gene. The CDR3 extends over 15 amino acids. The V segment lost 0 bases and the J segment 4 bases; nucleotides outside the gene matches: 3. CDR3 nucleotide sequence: TGCGCCAGCAGCCAAGATGGGACAGCTTACAATGAGCAGTTCTTC. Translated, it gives CASSQDGTAYNEQFF.

The CDR3 spells CASSFYYVGDGYTF. As DNA, the CDR3 is TGTGCCAGCAGCTTTTACTACGTCGGGGATGGCTACACCTTC. The chain uses TRBV5-6 and TRBJ1-2; no definite D call. Germline CDR1 and CDR2: SGHDT and YYEEEE. CDR3 size: 14 residues. Between the trimmed V and J ends, which lost 2 bases and 6 bases, there was a span of 14 bases.

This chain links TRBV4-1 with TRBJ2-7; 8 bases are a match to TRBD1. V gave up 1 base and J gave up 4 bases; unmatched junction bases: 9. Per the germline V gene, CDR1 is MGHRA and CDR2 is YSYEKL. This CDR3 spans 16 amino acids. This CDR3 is CASSQVGRQGAYEQYF. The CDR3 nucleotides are TGCGCCAGCAGCCAAGTTGGGCGCCAGGGGGCTTACGAGCAGTACTTC.

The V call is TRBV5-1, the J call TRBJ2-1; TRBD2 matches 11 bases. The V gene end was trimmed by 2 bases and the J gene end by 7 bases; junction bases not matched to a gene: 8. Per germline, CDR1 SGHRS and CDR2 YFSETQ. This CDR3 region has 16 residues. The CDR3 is CASSFTSGGLSNEQFF. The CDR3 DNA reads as TGCGCCAGCAGCTTTACTAGCGGGGGCCTGAGTAATGAGCAGTTCTTC.

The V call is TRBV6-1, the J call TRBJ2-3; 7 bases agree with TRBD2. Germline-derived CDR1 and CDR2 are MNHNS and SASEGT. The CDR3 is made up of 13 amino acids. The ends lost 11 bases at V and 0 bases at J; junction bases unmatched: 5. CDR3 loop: CAARAGSTDTQYF. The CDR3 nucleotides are TGTGCCGCCAGAGCGGGGAGCACAGATACGCAGTATTTT.

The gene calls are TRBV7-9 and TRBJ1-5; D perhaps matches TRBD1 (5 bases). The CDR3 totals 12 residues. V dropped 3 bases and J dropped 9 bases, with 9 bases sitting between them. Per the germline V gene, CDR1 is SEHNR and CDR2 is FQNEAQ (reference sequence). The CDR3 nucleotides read TGTGCCAGCAGCTTGGCGGGGGGGCCCCAGCATTTT. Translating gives CASSLAGGPQHF.

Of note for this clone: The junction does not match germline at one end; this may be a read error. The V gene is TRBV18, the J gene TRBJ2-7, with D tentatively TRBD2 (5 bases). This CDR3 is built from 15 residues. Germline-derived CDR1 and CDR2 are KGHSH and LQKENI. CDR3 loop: CASSPVGLTPSEQYF. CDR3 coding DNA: TGTGCCAGTTCACCCGTAGGACTCACCCCCTCCGAGCAGTACTTC.

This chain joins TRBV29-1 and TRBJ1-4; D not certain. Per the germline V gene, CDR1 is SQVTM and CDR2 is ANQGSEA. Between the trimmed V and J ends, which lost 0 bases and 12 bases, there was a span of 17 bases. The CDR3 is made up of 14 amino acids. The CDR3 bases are TGCAGCGTTGAAGATGAGTCGGCGGCCCGAGAACTGTTTTTT. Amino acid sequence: CSVEDESAARELFF.

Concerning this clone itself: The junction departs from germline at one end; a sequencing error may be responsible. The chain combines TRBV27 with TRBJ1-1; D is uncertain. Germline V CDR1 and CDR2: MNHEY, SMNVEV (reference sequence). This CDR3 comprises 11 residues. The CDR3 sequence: CTVNSTPEAFF. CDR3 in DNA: TGCACCGTTAACAGCACTCCTGAAGCTTTCTTT.

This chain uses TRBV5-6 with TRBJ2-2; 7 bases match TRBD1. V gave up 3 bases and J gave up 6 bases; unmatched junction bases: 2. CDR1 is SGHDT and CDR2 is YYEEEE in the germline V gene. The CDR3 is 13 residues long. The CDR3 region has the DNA TGTGCCAGCAGCTACAGGGGCCCCGGGGAGCTGTTTTTT. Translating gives CASSYRGPGELFF.

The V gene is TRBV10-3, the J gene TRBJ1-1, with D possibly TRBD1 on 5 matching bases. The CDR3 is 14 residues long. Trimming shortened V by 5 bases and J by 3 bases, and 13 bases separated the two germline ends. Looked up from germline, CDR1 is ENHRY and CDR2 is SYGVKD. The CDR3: CAISSRGEDTEAFF. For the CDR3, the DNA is TGTGCCATCAGTTCCCGGGGGGAGGACACTGAAGCTTTCTTT.

CDR3 nucleotide sequence: TGTGCCAGCAGCTTAGCCCCAGGGGCAGAGACCCAGTACTTC. Amino acid sequence: CASSLAPGAETQYF. The V call is TRBV11-2, the J call TRBJ2-5; weak D call: TRBD1 (6 bases). Looked up from germline, CDR1 is SGHAT and CDR2 is FQNNGV. The CDR3 covers 14 residues. With 1 base removed from V and 4 bases from J, the gap between germline ends came to 10 bases.

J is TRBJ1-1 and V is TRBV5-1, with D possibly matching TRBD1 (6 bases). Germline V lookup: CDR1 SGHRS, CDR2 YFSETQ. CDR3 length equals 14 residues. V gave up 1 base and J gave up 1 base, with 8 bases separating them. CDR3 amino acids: CASSLTGPNTEAFF. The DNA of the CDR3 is TGCGCCAGCAGCTTGACAGGGCCGAACACTGAAGCTTTCTTT.

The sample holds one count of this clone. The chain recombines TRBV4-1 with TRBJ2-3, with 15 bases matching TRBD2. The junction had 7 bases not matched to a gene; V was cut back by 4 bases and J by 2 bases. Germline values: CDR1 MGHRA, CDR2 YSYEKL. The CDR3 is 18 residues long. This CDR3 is CASSLRTSGGGNTDTQYF. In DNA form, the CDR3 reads TGCGCCAGCAGCCTCCGGACTAGCGGGGGGGGGAACACAGATACGCAGTATTTT.

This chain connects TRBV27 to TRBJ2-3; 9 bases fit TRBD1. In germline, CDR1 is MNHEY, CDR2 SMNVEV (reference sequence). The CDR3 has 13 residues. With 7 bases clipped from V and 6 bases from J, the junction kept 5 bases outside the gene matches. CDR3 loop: CASKWTGVDTQYF. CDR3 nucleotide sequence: TGTGCCAGCAAATGGACAGGGGTTGATACGCAGTATTTT.

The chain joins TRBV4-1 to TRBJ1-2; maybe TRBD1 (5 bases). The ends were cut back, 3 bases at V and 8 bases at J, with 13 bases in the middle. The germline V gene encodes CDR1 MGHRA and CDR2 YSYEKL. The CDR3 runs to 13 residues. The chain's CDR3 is CASSQPNRLGYTF. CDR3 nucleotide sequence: TGCGCCAGCAGCCAGCCAAACAGGCTAGGCTACACCTTC.

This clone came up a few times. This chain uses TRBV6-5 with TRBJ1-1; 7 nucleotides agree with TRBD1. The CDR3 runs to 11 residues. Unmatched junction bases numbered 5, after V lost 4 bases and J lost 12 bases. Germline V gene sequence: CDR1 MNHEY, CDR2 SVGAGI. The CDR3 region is CASSSETGTFF. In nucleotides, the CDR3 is TGTGCCAGCAGTTCAGAGACAGGGACTTTCTTT.

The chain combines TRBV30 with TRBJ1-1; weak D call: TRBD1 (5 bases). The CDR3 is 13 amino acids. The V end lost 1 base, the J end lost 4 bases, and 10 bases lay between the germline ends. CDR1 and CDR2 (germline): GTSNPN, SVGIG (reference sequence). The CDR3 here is CAWSAQGGTEAFF. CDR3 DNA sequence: TGTGCCTGGAGTGCGCAGGGAGGCACTGAAGCTTTCTTT.

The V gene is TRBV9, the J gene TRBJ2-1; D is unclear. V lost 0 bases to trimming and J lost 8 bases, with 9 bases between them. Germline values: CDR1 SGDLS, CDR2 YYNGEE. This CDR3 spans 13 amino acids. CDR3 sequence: CASSVANVHEQFF. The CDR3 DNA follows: TGTGCCAGCAGCGTAGCTAATGTCCATGAGCAGTTCTTC.